The 4 T cell receptor beta chains given below trace back to one sample, sequenced in a study of blood T cell repertoires in COVID-19. Measured with immunoSEQ multiplex PCR; TCRdb has only the in-frame clones, and not every one. The data hold about 69,000 clones, with just under 80% observed a single time. The material sequenced was peripheral blood. The receptors stem from a human donor in a cohort sampled during active COVID-19.

CDR3 sequence: CSASGTSGSYSYNEQFF. CDR3 coding DNA: TGCAGTGCTAGTGGGACTAGCGGATCCTACTCCTACAATGAGCAGTTCTTC. The chain couples TRBV20-1 to TRBJ2-1; TRBD2 agrees at 11 bases. V was pared by 3 bases and J by 0 bases, with 7 bases of the junction left unmatched. The germline gives CDR1 DFQATT, CDR2 SNEGSKA (reference sequence). The CDR3 is made up of 17 amino acids.

Only one count was recorded for this clone. This rearrangement joins TRBV6-5 to TRBJ1-6, with TRBD1 identical over 9 bases. From germline, CDR1 is MNHEY and CDR2 SVGAGI. The ends lost 4 bases at V and 9 bases at J; junction bases unmatched: 7. CDR3 length equals 15 residues. The DNA for the CDR3 is TGTGCCAGCAGTTCTACAGGGGGCCTGAGTTCACCCCTCCACTTT. This codes for CASSSTGGLSSPLHF.

The CDR3 region has the DNA TGTGCCTGGTTACCGCAGGACATACTAGCCAAAAACATTCAGTACTTC. It is translated as CAWLPQDILAKNIQYF. The chain links TRBV30 to TRBJ2-4, with a possible D match to TRBD1 (5 bases). Between the trimmed V and J ends, which lost 5 bases and 0 bases, there was a span of 17 bases. The germline gives CDR1 GTSNPN, CDR2 SVGIG (reference sequence). CDR3 length: 16 residues.

The chain is built from TRBV2 and TRBJ1-2; tentative D call: TRBD1 (6 bases). The CDR3 contains 14 residues. Deletions cut 4 bases from V and 5 bases from J, with 14 bases between. Germline CDR1 is SNHLY and CDR2 is FYNNEI. The CDR3 region is CASSGVQGEYGYTF. CDR3 DNA sequence: TGTGCCAGCAGTGGGGTACAGGGCGAATATGGCTACACCTTC.